Below are 10 T cell receptor beta chains sequenced from a single sample in a study of cytomegalovirus exposure and HLA in healthy donors. 13 Jbeta primers and 60 Vbeta primers were used for the PCR. The table came from immunoSEQ multiplex PCR; TCRdb's copy has only in-frame clones and leaves some out. The sample lists tens of thousands of clones, over 60% occurring once. The sequencing sample was made of PBMCs. The receptors come from a male donor in good health and CMV-seropositive.

This clone was counted only a few times. The chain links TRBV11-2 to TRBJ2-1; TRBD2 agrees at 7 bases. The length of the CDR3 is 13 residues. Germline loops: CDR1 SGHAT, CDR2 FQNNGV. Trimming cost V 5 bases and J 9 bases; bases outside gene matches: 7. The CDR3 DNA follows: TGTGCCAGCAGCCTGAGGACTAGTTTTGAGCAGTTCTTC. Translating it yields CASSLRTSFEQFF.

The chain couples TRBV5-6 to TRBJ2-1, with a weak D call TRBD2 (7 bases). There are 15 residues in the CDR3. In germline, CDR1 is SGHDT, CDR2 YYEEEE. V was cut by 0 bases and J by 2 bases, with 9 bases left in between. The CDR3, as DNA: TGTGCCAGCAGCTTGGAGCGGGACACCTACAATGAGCAGTTCTTC. Translating it yields CASSLERDTYNEQFF.

The table lists this clone with a few counts. The gene calls are TRBV4-1 and TRBJ2-7, with a tentative D call TRBD2 (5 bases). The V and J ends lost 4 bases and 3 bases respectively, with 10 bases between them. Germline V lookup: CDR1 MGHRA, CDR2 YSYEKL. The CDR3 is 13 amino acids. This chain's CDR3 is CASSRGLRYEQYF. CDR3 nucleotides: TGCGCCAGCAGCCGAGGACTTCGCTACGAGCAGTACTTC.

CDR3: CASSKISGSGGYEQYF. CDR3 sequence (DNA): TGTGCCAGCAGCAAAATAAGCGGTTCGGGCGGGTACGAGCAGTACTTC. V is TRBV7-2 and J is TRBJ2-5; TRBD2 is a possible D gene (5 bases). The J call could be wrong; TRBJ2-7 is a better fit for the DNA end. The CDR3 has 16 residues. CDR1 and CDR2 from the germline V gene are SGHTA and FQGNSA.

This rearrangement joins TRBV30 to TRBJ1-5; D might be TRBD1 (6 bases). Germline CDR1 and CDR2: GTSNPN and SVGIG (reference sequence). Trimming stripped 0 bases from V and 5 bases from J, with 11 bases between. The CDR3 totals 14 residues. Written as DNA, the CDR3 is TGTGCCTGGAGTGTAGGGGCAGGGGATCAGCCCCAGCATTTT. Its protein is CAWSVGAGDQPQHF.

This clone was recorded once. The chain recombines TRBV6-5 with TRBJ2-7, with 12 bases aligning to TRBD1. Germline CDR1 is MNHEY and CDR2 is SVGAGI. The CDR3 is 14 residues long. V shed 5 bases and J 10 bases; nucleotides not matched to a gene: 9. The CDR3 coding sequence is TGTGCCAGCAGTCGTGCCGGGACAGGGGGCGAACAGTACTTC. As protein: CASSRAGTGGEQYF.

V gene TRBV9 combines with J gene TRBJ2-7; 7 nucleotides align to TRBD1. J gave up 2 bases and V 2 bases, and 4 bases lay outside the gene matches. The CDR3 is made up of 14 amino acids. Germline V lookup: CDR1 SGDLS, CDR2 YYNGEE. The CDR3 sequence is CASSVRDSPYEQYF. CDR3 DNA: TGTGCCAGCAGCGTCCGGGACAGCCCCTACGAGCAGTACTTC.

This clone was recorded once. This chain connects TRBV7-8 to TRBJ1-1; TRBD1 is a possible D gene (6 bases). The CDR3 is made up of 16 amino acids. V was trimmed by 2 bases and J by 0 bases, leaving 13 bases between them. Germline-derived CDR1 and CDR2 are SGHVS and FQNEAQ. The CDR3 region is CASSLWTAGMNTEAFF. Here the CDR3 DNA reads TGTGCCAGCAGCTTATGGACAGCTGGAATGAACACTGAAGCTTTCTTT.

The chain employs TRBV19 and TRBJ1-1; 8 nucleotides match TRBD1. Per the germline V gene, CDR1 is LNHDA and CDR2 is SQIVND (reference sequence). This CDR3 region has 16 residues. V lost 6 bases and J lost 2; bases outside the gene matches: 11. The CDR3 loop reads CASRRSGTGFNTEAFF. For the CDR3, the DNA is TGTGCCAGTAGAAGATCCGGGACAGGATTTAACACTGAAGCTTTCTTT.

The CDR3 region has the DNA TGTGCCAGCAGCCAAGTAGGACAGGGCTGTGGCTACACCTTC. Its protein is CASSQVGQGCGYTF. The gene calls are TRBV14 and TRBJ1-2; the match to TRBD1 covers 8 bases. CDR1 is SGHDN and CDR2 is FVKESK in the germline V gene. Trimming cost V 1 base and J 7 bases; bases outside gene matches: 5. This CDR3 contains 14 residues.